The present TCR beta chain was sequenced within a study of T-cell memory formation after mild COVID-19. TCRdb analysed the 5' RACE reads with MiXCR anew, one entry per CDR3 protein. The sample has about 62,000 distinct CDR3 sequences, roughly 10% seen once. CDR3 length: 14 amino acids. V trimming: 1 base; J trimming: 6 bases; junction bases outside the gene matches: 5. Germline CDR1 SSHAT, CDR2 FNYEAQ (reference sequence). This clonotype was detected ten times or more. This TCR was sampled from a man aged 18-30 years who had mild COVID-19 (a few samples of this study predate the infection). Cell type and time point are not known. The chain employs TRBV7-7 and TRBJ1-2, with 7 bases identical to TRBD1. The sequenced sample consisted of PBMCs or a T cell subset sorted from them (not recorded which). CDR3 in DNA: TGTGCCAGCAGCTTAGAAGGGGGCAGAGATGGCTACACCTTC. Protein product: CASSLEGGRDGYTF.